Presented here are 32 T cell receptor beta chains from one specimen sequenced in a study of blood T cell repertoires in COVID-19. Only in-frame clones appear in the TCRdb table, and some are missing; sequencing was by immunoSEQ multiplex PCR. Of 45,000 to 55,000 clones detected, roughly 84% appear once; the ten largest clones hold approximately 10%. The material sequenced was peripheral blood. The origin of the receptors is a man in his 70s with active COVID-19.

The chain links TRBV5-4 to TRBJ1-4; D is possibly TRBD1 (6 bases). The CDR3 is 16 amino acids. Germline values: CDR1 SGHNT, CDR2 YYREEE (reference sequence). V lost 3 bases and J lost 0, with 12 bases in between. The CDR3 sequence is CASSSRTEPTNEKLFF. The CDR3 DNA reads TGTGCCAGCAGCTCACGGACAGAGCCAACTAATGAAAAACTGTTTTTT.

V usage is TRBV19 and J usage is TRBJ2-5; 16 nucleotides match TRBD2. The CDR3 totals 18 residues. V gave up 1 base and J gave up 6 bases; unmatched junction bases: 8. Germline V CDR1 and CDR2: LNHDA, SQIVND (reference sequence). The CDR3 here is CASSIVGTSGGARKTQYF. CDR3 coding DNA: TGTGCCAGTAGTATAGTGGGGACTAGCGGGGGGGCCCGGAAGACCCAGTACTTC.

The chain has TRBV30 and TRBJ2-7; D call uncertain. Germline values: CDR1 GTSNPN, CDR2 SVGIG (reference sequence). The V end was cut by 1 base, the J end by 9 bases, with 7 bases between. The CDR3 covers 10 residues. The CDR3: CAWSGPGQYF. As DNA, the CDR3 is TGTGCCTGGAGTGGGCCAGGGCAGTACTTC.

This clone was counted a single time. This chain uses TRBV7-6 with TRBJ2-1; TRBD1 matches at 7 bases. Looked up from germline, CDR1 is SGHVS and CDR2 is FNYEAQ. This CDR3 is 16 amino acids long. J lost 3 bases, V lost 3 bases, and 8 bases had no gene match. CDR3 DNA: TGTGCCAGCAGCTTTTCGGCGGACAGGCTCTACAATGAGCAGTTCTTC. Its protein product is CASSFSADRLYNEQFF.

This chain's CDR3 is CATSRARSEQYF. For the CDR3, the DNA is TGTGCCACCAGCAGAGCGCGGTCAGAGCAGTACTTC. V gene TRBV15 combines with J gene TRBJ2-7; D not certain. V was pared by 1 base and J by 7 bases, with 8 bases between. Germline V gene lookup returns CDR1 LNHNV and CDR2 YYDKDF (reference sequence). The CDR3 sequence is 12 residues long. Looking up the rest from reference TRBV15 and TRBJ2-7 gives the full variable domain: DAMVIQNPRYQVTQFGKPVTLSCSQTLNHNVMYWYQQKSSQAPKLLFHYYDKDFNNEADTPDNFQSRRPNTSFCFLDIRSPGLGDTAMYLCATSRARSEQYFGPGTRLTVT.

CDR3 sequence (DNA): TGTGCCAGCAGCCAAGGACAGACCTCTGGAAACACCATATATTTT. Translated, it gives CASSQGQTSGNTIYF. The chain carries TRBV7-2 and TRBJ1-3, with TRBD1 as a possible D gene (6 bases). CDR3 length: 15 residues. V lost 5 bases to trimming and J lost 0 bases, with 11 bases between them. Germline V gene data show CDR1 as SGHTA and CDR2 as FQGNSA.

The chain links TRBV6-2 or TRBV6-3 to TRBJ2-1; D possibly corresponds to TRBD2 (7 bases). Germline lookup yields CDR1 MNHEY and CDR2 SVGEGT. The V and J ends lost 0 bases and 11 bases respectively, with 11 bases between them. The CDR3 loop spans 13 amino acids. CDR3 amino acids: CASSYSTGGQQFF. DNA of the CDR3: TGTGCCAGCAGTTACTCGACCGGGGGGCAGCAGTTCTTC.

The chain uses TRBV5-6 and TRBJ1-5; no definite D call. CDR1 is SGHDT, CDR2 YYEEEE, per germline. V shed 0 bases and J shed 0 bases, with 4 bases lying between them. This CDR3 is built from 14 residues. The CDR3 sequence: CASSLAGSNQPQHF. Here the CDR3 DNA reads TGTGCCAGCAGCTTGGCGGGTAGCAATCAGCCCCAGCATTTT. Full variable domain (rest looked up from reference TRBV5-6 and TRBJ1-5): DAGVTQSPTHLIKTRGQQVTLRCSPKSGHDTVSWYQQALGQGPQFIFQYYEEEERQRGNFPDRFSGHQFPNYSSELNVNALLLGDSALYLCASSLAGSNQPQHFGDGTRLSIL.

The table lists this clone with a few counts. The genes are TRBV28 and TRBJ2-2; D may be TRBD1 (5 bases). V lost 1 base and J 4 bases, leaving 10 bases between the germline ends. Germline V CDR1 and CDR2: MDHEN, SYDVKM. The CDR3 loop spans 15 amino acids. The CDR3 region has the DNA TGTGCCAGCAGTTTATTACGACAGAGCACCGGGGAGCTGTTTTTT. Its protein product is CASSLLRQSTGELFF.

CDR3 amino acids: CASSLPPPSLNSPLHF. The DNA of the CDR3 is TGTGCCAGTAGCCTACCCCCTCCCTCTCTTAATTCACCCCTCCACTTT. V usage is TRBV19 and J usage is TRBJ1-6; unclear D gene. V was cut by 6 bases and J by 6 bases, with 18 bases left in between. The CDR3 consists of 16 residues. The germline V gene encodes CDR1 LNHDA and CDR2 SQIVND (reference sequence). Looking up the rest from reference TRBV19 and TRBJ1-6 gives the full variable domain: DGGITQSPKYLFRKEGQNVTLSCEQNLNHDAMYWYRQDPGQGLRLIYYSQIVNDFQKGDIAEGYSVSREKKESFPLTVTSAQKNPTAFYLCASSLPPPSLNSPLHFGNGTRLTVT.

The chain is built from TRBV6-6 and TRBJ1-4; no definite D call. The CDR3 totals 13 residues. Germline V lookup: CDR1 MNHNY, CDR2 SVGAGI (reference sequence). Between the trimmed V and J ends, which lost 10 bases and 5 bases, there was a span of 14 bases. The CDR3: CATAPPGNEKLFF. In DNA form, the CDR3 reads TGTGCCACCGCCCCCCCGGGGAATGAAAAACTGTTTTTT.

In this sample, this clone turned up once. The CDR3 region has the DNA TGTGCCAGCTCACGGGACAGGGCTGGAAACACCATATATTTT. Its translation: CASSRDRAGNTIYF. The chain carries TRBV18 and TRBJ1-3; 9 nucleotides align to TRBD1. The V segment lost 4 bases and the J segment 2 bases; nucleotides outside the gene matches: 0. Germline V lookup: CDR1 KGHSH, CDR2 LQKENI. This CDR3 is 14 amino acids long. The full variable domain, in which reference TRBV18 and TRBJ1-3 provide the parts outside the CDR3, is NAGVMQNPRHLVRRRGQEARLRCSPMKGHSHVYWYRQLPEEGLKFMVYLQKENIIDESGMPKERFSAEFPKEGPSILRIQQVVRGDSAAYFCASSRDRAGNTIYFGEGSWLTVV.

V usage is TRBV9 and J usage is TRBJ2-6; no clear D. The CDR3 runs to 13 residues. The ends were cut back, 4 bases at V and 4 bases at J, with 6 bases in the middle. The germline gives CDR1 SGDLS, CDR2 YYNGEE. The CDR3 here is CASSPMGANVLTF. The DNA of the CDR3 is TGTGCCAGCAGCCCCATGGGGGCCAACGTCCTGACTTTC.

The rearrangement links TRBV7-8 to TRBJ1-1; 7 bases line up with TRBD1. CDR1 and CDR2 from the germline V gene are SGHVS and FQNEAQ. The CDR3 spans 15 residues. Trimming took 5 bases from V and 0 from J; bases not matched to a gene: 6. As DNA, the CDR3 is TGTGCCAGCAGCCCTCAGACAGGGATGAACACTGAAGCTTTCTTT. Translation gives CASSPQTGMNTEAFF.

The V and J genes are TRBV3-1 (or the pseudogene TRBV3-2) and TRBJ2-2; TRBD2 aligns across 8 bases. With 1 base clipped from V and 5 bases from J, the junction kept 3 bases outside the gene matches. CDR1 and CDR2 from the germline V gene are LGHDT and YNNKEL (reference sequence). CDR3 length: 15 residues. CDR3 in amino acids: CASSQGTGGTGELFF. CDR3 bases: TGTGCCAGCAGCCAAGGAACGGGGGGGACCGGGGAGCTGTTTTTT.

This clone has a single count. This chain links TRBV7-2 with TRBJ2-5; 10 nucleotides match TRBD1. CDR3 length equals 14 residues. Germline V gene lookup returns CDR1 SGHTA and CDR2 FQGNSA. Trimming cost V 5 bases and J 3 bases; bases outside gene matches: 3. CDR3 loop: CASSRTGGEETQYF. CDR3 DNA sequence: TGTGCCAGCAGCAGGACAGGGGGGGAAGAGACCCAGTACTTC.

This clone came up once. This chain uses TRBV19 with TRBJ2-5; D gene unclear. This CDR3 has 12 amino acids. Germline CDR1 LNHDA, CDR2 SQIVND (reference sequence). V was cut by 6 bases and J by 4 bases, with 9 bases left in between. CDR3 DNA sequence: TGTGCCAGTAGACAAAGTGGAGAGACCCAGTACTTC. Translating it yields CASRQSGETQYF.

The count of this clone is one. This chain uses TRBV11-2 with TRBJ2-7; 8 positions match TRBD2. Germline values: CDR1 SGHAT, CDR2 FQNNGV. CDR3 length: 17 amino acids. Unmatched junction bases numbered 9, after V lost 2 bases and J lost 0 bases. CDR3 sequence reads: CASSLSPGGANSYEQYF. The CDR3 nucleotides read TGTGCCAGCAGCTTAAGTCCGGGGGGGGCAAACTCCTACGAGCAGTACTTC.

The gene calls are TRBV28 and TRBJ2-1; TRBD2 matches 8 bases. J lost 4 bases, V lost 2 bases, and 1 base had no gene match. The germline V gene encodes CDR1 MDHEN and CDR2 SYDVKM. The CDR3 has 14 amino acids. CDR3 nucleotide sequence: TGTGCCAGCAGTTTAACGGGGGGGTACAATGAGCAGTTCTTC. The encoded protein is CASSLTGGYNEQFF.

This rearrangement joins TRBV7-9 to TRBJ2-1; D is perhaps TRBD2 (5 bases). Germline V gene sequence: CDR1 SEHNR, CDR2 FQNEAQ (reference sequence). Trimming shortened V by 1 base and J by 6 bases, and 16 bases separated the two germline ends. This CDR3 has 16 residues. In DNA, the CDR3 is TGTGCCAGCAGCTTAGAAGCCGGGGAGCCGGGCAATGAGCAGTTCTTC. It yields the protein CASSLEAGEPGNEQFF.

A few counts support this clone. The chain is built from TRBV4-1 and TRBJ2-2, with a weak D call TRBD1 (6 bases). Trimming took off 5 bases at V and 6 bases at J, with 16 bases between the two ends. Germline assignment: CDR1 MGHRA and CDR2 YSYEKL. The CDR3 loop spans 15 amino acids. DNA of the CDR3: TGCGCCAGCAGCGCGGCCTTATCAGGGGCCGGGGAGCTGTTTTTT. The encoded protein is CASSAALSGAGELFF.

The CDR3 region has the DNA TGTGCCAGTAGTGCCGGGACAGAGAATTCACCCCTCCACTTT. Translation: CASSAGTENSPLHF. This sequence joins TRBV19 and TRBJ1-6, with 7 bases identical to TRBD1. Germline CDR1 reads LNHDA; CDR2 reads SQIVND (reference sequence). The CDR3 is 14 amino acids. V shed 5 bases and J 7 bases; nucleotides not matched to a gene: 5.

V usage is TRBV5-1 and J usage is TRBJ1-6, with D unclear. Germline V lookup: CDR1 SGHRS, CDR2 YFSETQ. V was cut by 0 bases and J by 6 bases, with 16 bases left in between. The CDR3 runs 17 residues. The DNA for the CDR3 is TGCGCCAGCAGCTTGGCCGGGAATGGGCAAATTAATTCACCCCTCCACTTT. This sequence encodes CASSLAGNGQINSPLHF.

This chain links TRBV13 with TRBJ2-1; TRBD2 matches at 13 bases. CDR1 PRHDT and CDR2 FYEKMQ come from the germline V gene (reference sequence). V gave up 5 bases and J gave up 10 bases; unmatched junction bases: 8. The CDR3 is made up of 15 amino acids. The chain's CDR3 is CASSPGLAGVVEQFF. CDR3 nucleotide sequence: TGTGCCAGCAGCCCCGGACTAGCGGGGGTAGTAGAGCAGTTCTTC.

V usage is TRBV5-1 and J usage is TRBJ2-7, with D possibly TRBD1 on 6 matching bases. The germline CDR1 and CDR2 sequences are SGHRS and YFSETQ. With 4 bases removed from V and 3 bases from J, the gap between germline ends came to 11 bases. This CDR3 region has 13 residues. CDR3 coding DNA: TGCGCCAGCAGCATAGGGGGAGTCTACGAGCAGTACTTC. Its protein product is CASSIGGVYEQYF. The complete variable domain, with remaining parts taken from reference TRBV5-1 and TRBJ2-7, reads KAGVTQTPRYLIKTRGQQVTLSCSPISGHRSVSWYQQTPGQGLQFLFEYFSETQRNKGNFPGRFSGRQFSNSRSEMNVSTLELGDSALYLCASSIGGVYEQYFGPGTRLTVT.

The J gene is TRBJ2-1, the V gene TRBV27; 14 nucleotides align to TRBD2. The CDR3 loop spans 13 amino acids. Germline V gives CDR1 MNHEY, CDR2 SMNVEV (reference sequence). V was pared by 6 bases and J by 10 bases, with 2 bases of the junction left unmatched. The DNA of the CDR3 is TGTGCCAGCAGGGGACTAGCGGGGGTGGAGCAGTTCTTC. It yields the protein CASRGLAGVEQFF.

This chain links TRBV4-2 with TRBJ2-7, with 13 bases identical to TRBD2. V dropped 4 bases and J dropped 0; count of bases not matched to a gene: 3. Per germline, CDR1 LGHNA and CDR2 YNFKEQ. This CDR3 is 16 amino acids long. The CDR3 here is CASSRGLAGDSYEQYF. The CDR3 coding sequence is TGTGCCAGCAGCCGCGGACTAGCGGGGGACTCCTACGAGCAGTACTTC.

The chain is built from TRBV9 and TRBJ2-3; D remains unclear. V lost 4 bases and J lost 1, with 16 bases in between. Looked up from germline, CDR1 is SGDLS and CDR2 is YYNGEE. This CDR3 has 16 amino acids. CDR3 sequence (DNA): TGTGCCAGCAGCCCAAAACCCGCGATGGGCACAGATACGCAGTATTTT. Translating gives CASSPKPAMGTDTQYF.

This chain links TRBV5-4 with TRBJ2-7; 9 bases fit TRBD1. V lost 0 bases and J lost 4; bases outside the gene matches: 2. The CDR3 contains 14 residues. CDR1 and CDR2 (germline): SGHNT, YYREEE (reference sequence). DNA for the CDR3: TGTGCCAGCAGCTTGGGGGACAGGGCGTACGAGCAGTACTTC. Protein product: CASSLGDRAYEQYF.

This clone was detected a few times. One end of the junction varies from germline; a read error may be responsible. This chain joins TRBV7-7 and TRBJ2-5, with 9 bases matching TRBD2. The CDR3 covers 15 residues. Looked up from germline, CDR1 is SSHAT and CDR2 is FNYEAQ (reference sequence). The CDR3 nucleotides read TGTGCCAGCAGCTTAGGACTAGCGGCCCAAGGGACCCAGTACTTC. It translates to CASSLGLAAQGTQYF.

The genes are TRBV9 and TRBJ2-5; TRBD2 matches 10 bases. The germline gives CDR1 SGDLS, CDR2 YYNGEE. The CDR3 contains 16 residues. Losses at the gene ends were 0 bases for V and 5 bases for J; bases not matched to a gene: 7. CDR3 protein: CASSVGAAGGPETQYF. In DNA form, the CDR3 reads TGTGCCAGCAGCGTAGGGGCAGCGGGGGGGCCGGAGACCCAGTACTTC.

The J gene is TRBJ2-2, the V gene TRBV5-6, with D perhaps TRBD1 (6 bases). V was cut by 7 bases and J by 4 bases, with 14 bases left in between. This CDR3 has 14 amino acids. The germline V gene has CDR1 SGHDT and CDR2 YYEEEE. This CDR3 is CASAGVVSTGELFF. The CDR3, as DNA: TGTGCCAGCGCAGGGGTTGTGAGCACCGGGGAGCTGTTTTTT.